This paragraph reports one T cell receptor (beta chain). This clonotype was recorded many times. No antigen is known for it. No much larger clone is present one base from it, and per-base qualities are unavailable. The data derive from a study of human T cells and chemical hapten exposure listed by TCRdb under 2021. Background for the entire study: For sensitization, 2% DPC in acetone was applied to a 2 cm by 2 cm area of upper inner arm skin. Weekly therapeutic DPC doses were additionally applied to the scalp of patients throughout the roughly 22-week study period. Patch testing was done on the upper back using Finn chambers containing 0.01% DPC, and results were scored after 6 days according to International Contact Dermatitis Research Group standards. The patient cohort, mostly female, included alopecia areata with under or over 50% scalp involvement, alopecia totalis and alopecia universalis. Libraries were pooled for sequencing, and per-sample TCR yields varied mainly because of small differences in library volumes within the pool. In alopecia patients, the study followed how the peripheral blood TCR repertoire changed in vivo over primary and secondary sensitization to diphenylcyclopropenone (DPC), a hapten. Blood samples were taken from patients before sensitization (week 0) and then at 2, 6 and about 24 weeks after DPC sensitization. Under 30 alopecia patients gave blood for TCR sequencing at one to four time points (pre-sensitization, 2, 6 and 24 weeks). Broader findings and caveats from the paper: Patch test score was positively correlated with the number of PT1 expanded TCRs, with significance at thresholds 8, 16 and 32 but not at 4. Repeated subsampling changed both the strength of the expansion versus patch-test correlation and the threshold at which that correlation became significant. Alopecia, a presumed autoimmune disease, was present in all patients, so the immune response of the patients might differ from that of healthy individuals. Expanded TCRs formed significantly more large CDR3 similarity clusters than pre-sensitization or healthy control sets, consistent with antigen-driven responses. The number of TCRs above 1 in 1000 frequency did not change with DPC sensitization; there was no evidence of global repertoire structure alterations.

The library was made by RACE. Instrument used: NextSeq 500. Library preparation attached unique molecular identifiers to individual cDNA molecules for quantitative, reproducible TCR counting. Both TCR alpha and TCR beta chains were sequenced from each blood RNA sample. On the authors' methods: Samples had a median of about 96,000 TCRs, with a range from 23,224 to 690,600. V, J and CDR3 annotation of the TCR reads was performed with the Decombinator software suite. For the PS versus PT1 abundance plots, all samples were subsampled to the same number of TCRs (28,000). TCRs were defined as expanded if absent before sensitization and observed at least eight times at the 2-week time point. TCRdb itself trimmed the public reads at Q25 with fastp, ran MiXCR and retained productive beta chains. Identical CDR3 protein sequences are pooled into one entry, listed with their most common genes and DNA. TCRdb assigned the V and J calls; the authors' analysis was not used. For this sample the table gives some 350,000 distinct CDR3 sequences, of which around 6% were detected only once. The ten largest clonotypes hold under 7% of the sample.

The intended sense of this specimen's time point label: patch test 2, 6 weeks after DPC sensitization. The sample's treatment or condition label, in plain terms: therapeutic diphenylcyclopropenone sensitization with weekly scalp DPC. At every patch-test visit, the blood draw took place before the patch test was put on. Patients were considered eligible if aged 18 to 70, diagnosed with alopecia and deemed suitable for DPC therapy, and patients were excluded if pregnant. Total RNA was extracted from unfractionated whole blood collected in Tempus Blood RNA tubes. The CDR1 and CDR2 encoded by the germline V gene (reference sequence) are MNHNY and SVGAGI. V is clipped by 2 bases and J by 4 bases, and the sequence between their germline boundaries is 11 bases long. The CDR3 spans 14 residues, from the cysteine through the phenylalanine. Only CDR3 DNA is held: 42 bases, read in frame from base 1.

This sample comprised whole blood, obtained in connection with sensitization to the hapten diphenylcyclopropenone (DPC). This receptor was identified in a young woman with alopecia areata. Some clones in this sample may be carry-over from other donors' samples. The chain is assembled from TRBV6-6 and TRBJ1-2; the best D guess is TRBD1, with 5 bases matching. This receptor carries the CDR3 CASSYRSRAYGYTF. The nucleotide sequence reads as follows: TGTGCCAGCAGTTACCGGAGCAGGGCCTATGGCTACACCTTC.